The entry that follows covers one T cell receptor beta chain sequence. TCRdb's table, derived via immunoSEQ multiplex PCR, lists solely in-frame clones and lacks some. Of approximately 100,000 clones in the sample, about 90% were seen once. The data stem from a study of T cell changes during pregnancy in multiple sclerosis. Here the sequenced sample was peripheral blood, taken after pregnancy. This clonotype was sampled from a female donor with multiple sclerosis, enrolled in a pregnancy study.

The CDR3 is CASSEHGQGQAGEAFF. In DNA, the CDR3 is TGTGCCAGCAGTGAACATGGGCAGGGACAGGCTGGTGAAGCTTTCTTT. This sequence joins TRBV2 and TRBJ1-1; 8 nucleotides match TRBD1. The CDR3 extends over 16 amino acids. Trimming cost V 2 bases and J 7 bases; bases outside gene matches: 12. Per germline, CDR1 SNHLY and CDR2 FYNNEI.